This T cell receptor (beta chain) is from a study of siplizumab effects on memory and regulatory T cells. Findings and caveats of the study: About 75-97% of proliferating CD4+ or CD8+ clones had no assignable naive or memory phenotype. The alloresponse seemed to draw substantially on naive T cells, which appeared more diverse than memory cells. Suppressive activity of Tregs proliferating in siplizumab cultures remained unconfirmed.

This CDR3 spans 15 amino acids. Trimming shortened V by 0 bases and J by 10 bases, and 14 bases separated the two germline ends. The V gene's germline CDR1 is SGHNT and CDR2 YYREEE (reference sequence). Remarks on this clone: What it binds is not known.

Sequencing of each sample assayed approximately 10^5 TCR templates. TCRdb keeps only in-frame clones here, not all; method: immunoSEQ multiplex PCR. The table shows 50,000 to 75,000 clones, with 90% to 98% occurring only once. Sample: naive CD8+ T cells sorted from blood. The clonotype originates from a human donor in good health. The rearrangement joins TRBV5-4 to TRBJ1-6, with D hard to call. The CDR3 DNA sequence: TGTGCCAGCAGCTTGGAGTACACCCTAGGATCACCCCTCCACTTT. The encoded protein is CASSLEYTLGSPLHF.